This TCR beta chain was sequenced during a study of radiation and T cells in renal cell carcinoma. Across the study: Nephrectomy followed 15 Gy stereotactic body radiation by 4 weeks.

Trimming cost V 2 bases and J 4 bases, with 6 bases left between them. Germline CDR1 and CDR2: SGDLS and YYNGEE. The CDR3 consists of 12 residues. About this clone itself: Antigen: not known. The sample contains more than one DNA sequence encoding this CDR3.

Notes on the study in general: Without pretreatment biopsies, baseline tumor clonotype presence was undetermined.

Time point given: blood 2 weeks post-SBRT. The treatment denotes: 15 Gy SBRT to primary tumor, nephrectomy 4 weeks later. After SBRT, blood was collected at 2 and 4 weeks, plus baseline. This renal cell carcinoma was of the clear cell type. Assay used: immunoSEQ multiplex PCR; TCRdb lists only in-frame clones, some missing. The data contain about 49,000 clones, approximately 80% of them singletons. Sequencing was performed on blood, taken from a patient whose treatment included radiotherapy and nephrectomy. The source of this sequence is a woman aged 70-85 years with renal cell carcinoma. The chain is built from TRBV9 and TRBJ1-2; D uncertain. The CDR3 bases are TGTGCCAGCAGCGTTGGAAGCTATGGCTACACCTTC. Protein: CASSVGSYGYTF.